One and the same sample provided the 9 T cell receptor beta chains below, sequenced in a study of a mutant IDH1 vaccine in newly diagnosed glioma. No antigens are known for them. Sequencing was performed with immunoSEQ multiplex PCR; in TCRdb, only in-frame clones are kept and a portion is missing. Of under 35,000 clones in the sample, around 80% were seen once. Time point indicated: week 35, safety follow-up. Vaccine doses each comprised 300 ug of mutant IDH1 20-mer peptide, with topical imiquimod. Material: PBMCs, obtained from a glioma patient whose treatment included an IDH1 peptide vaccine. The receptors derive from a man over 45 with glioma.

This sequence joins TRBV6-5 and TRBJ2-7; no clear D gene. Germline CDR1 MNHEY, CDR2 SVGAGI. Trimming took off 2 bases at V and 6 bases at J, with 14 bases between the two ends. The CDR3 length is 14 residues. The CDR3 bases are TGTGCCAGCAGTTACAGAGGCCCGAGCTTCGAGCAGTACTTC. As protein: CASSYRGPSFEQYF.

J is TRBJ2-7 and V is TRBV18; D is uncertain. The germline V gene encodes CDR1 KGHSH and CDR2 LQKENI. The CDR3 has 13 amino acids. The V gene lost 4 bases and the J gene lost 5 bases, with 12 bases spanning the gap. In DNA, the CDR3 is TGTGCCAGCTCACTAGGGCTCGAGAACGAGCAGTACTTC. This encodes CASSLGLENEQYF.

This clone has a single count. The V and J genes are TRBV11-3 and TRBJ2-3; D gene unclear. CDR1 is SGHNT and CDR2 is YENEEA in the germline V gene. CDR3 length: 12 amino acids. V gave up 1 base and J gave up 7 bases, with 6 bases separating them. The CDR3 DNA is TGTGCCAGCAGCTTAGGAATGAATACGCAGTATTTT. As protein: CASSLGMNTQYF.

V and J are TRBV25-1 and TRBJ2-5; TRBD2 agrees at 11 bases. This CDR3 spans 15 amino acids. Trimming cost V 5 bases and J 4 bases; bases outside gene matches: 6. The germline CDR1 and CDR2 sequences are MGHDK and SYGVNS. The CDR3 nucleotides are TGTGCCAGCAGTACGACTAGCGGGATTTCAGAGACCCAGTACTTC. This translates into CASSTTSGISETQYF.

Only one count was recorded for this clone. V and J are TRBV2 and TRBJ2-7, with D possibly TRBD1 on 5 matching bases. The V end lost 6 bases, the J end lost 7 bases, and 16 bases lay between the germline ends. Germline V gene lookup returns CDR1 SNHLY and CDR2 FYNNEI. The CDR3 extends over 13 amino acids. The CDR3 DNA reads as TGTGCCAGCAGCGAACCCTTGGACATAGAGCAGTACTTC. This sequence encodes CASSEPLDIEQYF.

The chain has TRBV5-1 and TRBJ2-5; D possibly corresponds to TRBD2 (5 bases). Looked up from germline, CDR1 is SGHRS and CDR2 is YFSETQ. The CDR3 is 17 amino acids. The germline V and J ends were trimmed by 3 bases and 4 bases, with 22 bases remaining between them. This CDR3 reads CASSSYMRVVGVETQYF. In DNA, the CDR3 is TGCGCCAGCAGCTCCTATATGCGCGTCGTGGGAGTAGAGACCCAGTACTTC.

V usage is TRBV10-3 and J usage is TRBJ1-1; possible D gene TRBD1, 5 bases. Germline V CDR1 and CDR2: ENHRY, SYGVKD. The CDR3 is made up of 12 amino acids. The ends were cut back, 6 bases at V and 5 bases at J, with 10 bases in the middle. In DNA, the CDR3 is TGTGCCATCAGAGGGGAAGGAACTGAAGCTTTCTTT. This codes for CAIRGEGTEAFF.

The gene calls are TRBV18 and TRBJ1-4; 9 nucleotides agree with TRBD1. The V and J ends lost 3 bases and 11 bases, in that order; junction bases with no gene match: 7. CDR3 length: 14 residues. CDR1 and CDR2 from the germline V gene are KGHSH and LQKENI. CDR3 sequence reads: CASSPRDRELKLFF. CDR3 bases: TGTGCCAGCTCACCGAGGGACAGGGAACTTAAACTGTTTTTT.

This chain uses TRBV7-8 with TRBJ2-1; TRBD2 agrees at 12 bases. Germline V gives CDR1 SGHVS, CDR2 FQNEAQ. V gave up 4 bases and J gave up 0 bases; unmatched junction bases: 1. This CDR3 has 16 residues. The CDR3 reads CASSSSGGASYNEQFF. The CDR3 DNA reads as TGTGCCAGCAGCTCTAGCGGGGGGGCCTCCTACAATGAGCAGTTCTTC. Looking up the rest from reference TRBV7-8 and TRBJ2-1 gives the full variable domain: GAGVSQSPRYKVAKRGQDVALRCDPISGHVSLFWYQQALGQGPEFLTYFQNEAQLDKSGLPSDRFFAERPEGSVSTLKIQRTQQEDSAVYLCASSSSGGASYNEQFFGPGTRLTVL.